These T cell receptor beta chains were read from a single sample in a study of T-cell reconstitution after alpha-beta-depleted transplantation in children. TCRdb used MiXCR to reprocess the PCR reads, holding one entry per CDR3 protein. Among roughly 610,000 distinct CDR3 sequences, 10% were seen once, and the ten largest hold less than 5%. The sample was PBMCs from the stem cell graft donor, taken from the stem cell graft. All receptors come from a human donor who donated a stem cell graft to a child with acute myeloid leukemia. Both conserved end residues are part of each CDR3. The D gene is left open where the match is weak. Size values are once, few and many counts, or a class for expanded clones, and some rows have none.

cdr3_aa cdr3_nt j_call clone_size v_call d_call
CASSSIRGGGEKLFF TGTGCCAGCAGTTCTATCCGGGGGGGAGGTGAAAAACTGTTTTTT TRBJ1-4 few TRBV12-3/TRBV12-4 NA
CSVEEEDRGRGYGYTF TGCAGCGTTGAAGAAGAAGACAGGGGGCGCGGCTATGGCTACACCTTC TRBJ1-2 many TRBV29-1 TRBD1
CAISESIAGGPGDEQFF TGTGCCATCAGTGAGTCGATAGCGGGGGGCCCTGGGGATGAGCAGTTCTTC TRBJ2-1 NA TRBV10-3 TRBD2
CASRGQSNQPQHF TGTGCCAGCAGAGGACAGAGCAATCAGCCCCAGCATTTT TRBJ1-5 many TRBV6-1 NA
CASSLPGLAGVNEQFF TGCGCCAGCAGCTTGCCGGGACTAGCGGGAGTCAATGAGCAGTTCTTC TRBJ2-1 few TRBV5-1 TRBD2
CASSLSSGSSDTQYF TGTGCCAGCAGCTTATCTAGCGGGAGCTCAGATACGCAGTATTTT TRBJ2-3 few TRBV7-2 TRBD2
CAIIGPGQGANHPGTHKFF TGTGCCATCATAGGACCGGGACAGGGGGCTAACCACCCCGGGACTCACAAGTTCTTC TRBJ2-1 many TRBV10-3 TRBD1
CSARVRGVEDTGELFF TGCAGTGCTAGAGTCAGGGGGGTCGAGGACACCGGGGAGCTGTTTTTT TRBJ2-2 few TRBV20-1 NA
CASSPPGGPQETQYF TGCGCCAGCAGCCCACCCGGGGGACCTCAAGAGACCCAGTACTTC TRBJ2-5 few TRBV5-1 NA
CSAGGSGIYEQYF TGCAGCGCTGGGGGTAGCGGGATTTACGAGCAGTACTTC TRBJ2-7 many TRBV29-1 TRBD2
CASSATTLRGTGELFF TGTGCCAGCAGCGCTACGACACTACGGGGCACCGGGGAGCTGTTTTTT TRBJ2-2 few TRBV12-3/TRBV12-4 NA
CASSYSGRRFYEQYF TGTGCCAGCAGTTACTCAGGCAGGAGATTCTACGAGCAGTACTTC TRBJ2-7 few TRBV6-8 NA
CASSQEPGLAGVGIRDTQYF TGCGCCAGCAGCCAGGAACCGGGACTAGCGGGAGTTGGGATTAGGGATACGCAGTATTTT TRBJ2-3 NA TRBV4-3 TRBD2